This T cell receptor beta chain appears in the sequencing data of a study of blood T cell repertoires in COVID-19. Turning to the study itself: T cells, B-cell-depleted T cells, or PBMCs provided the cDNA or gDNA that served as material.

Original methodology: Amplification from reference gene primers served as the basis for estimated nucleated cell counts. Measured with immunoSEQ multiplex PCR; TCRdb has only the in-frame clones, and not every one. V, J and clone size reflect that table, while D and trimming were determined from the DNA. This table holds approximately 100,000 clones, 85% to 95% found once. CDR3 length equals 14 residues. Germline V CDR1 and CDR2: MNHEY, SVGAGI. With V trimmed by 4 bases and J by 7 bases, 5 bases remained unmatched. The chain links TRBV6-5 to TRBJ2-2; 8 bases line up with TRBD1. This clonotype originated in a man over 45 with active COVID-19. Sequencing was done on a sample of peripheral blood. CDR3 sequence: CASSSDRVGGELFF. CDR3 DNA: TGTGCCAGCAGTTCGGACAGGGTGGGCGGGGAGCTGTTTTTT.